This TCR beta chain was identified in a study of T cell clonotyping in hematopoietic cell transplantation. Overall study: Pretransplant recipient samples were taken after cytoreduction.

The length of the CDR3 is 16 residues. CDR1 LGHNA and CDR2 YSLEER come from the germline V gene. Trimming stripped 1 base from V and 5 bases from J, with 14 bases between. The assay was immunoSEQ multiplex PCR, and TCRdb's table has in-frame clones only and misses some. The sample has tens of thousands of clones, approximately 90% seen once. Time point meaning: recipient sample about 28 days before transplant, after cytoreduction. With regard to this clone: Its antigen is unknown.

Study observations and caveats: No sorting was done, leaving CD4 and CD8 contributions mixed. Few recipient clonotypes overlapped donors; over 97% were de novo at given depth. After transplant, recipient diversity fell while pathologically expanded clonotypes grew through day 180.

The source of this sequence is a man in his sixties with biphenotypic leukemia. Some clones in this sample may be carry-over from other donors' samples. The source material was peripheral blood mononuclear cells, sampled before stem cell transplant. The chain combines TRBV4-3 with TRBJ1-4; D may be TRBD1 (5 bases). The CDR3 DNA reads as TGCGCCAGCAGCCAAGGGCTCCAAGACAGAAATGAAAAACTGTTTTTT. This sequence encodes CASSQGLQDRNEKLFF.